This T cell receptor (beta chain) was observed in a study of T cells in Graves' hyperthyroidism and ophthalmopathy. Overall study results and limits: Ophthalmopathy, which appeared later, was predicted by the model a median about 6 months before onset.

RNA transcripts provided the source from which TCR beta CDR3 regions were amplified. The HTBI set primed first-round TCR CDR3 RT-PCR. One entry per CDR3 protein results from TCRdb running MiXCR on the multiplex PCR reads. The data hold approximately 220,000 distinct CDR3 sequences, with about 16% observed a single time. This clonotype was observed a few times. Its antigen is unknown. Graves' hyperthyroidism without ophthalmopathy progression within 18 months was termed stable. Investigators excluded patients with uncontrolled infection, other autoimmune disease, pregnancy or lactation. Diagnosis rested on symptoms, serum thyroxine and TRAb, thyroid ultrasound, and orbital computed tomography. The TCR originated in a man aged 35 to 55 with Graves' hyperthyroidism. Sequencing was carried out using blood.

CDR3 in DNA: TGTGCCAGCAGTTTATCGAAAGGGGGCATTACTGAAGCTTTCTTT. It specifies CASSLSKGGITEAFF. The chain recombines TRBV27 with TRBJ1-1, with TRBD1 identical over 7 bases. Germline lookup yields CDR1 MNHEY and CDR2 SMNVEV (reference sequence). V trimming: 0 bases; J trimming: 5 bases; junction bases outside the gene matches: 6. The CDR3 is 15 residues long.